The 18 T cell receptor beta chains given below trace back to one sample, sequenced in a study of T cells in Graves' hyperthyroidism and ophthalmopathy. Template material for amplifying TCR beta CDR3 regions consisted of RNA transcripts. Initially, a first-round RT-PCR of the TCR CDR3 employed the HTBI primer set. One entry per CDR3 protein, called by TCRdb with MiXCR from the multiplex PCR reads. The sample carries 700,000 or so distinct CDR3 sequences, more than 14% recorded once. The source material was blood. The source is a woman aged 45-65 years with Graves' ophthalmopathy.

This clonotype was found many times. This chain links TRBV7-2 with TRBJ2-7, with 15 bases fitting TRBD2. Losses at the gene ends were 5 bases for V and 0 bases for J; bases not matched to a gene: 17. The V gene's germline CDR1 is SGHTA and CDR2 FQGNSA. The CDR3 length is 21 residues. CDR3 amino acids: CASSVGLAGGRLTFSSYEQYF. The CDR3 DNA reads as TGTGCCAGCAGCGTTGGACTAGCGGGAGGGAGACTAACCTTCAGCTCCTACGAGCAGTACTTC. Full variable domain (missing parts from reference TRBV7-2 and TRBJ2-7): GAGVSQSPSNKVTEKGKDVELRCDPISGHTALYWYRQSLGQGLEFLIYFQGNSAPDKSGLPSDRFSAERTGGSVSTLTIQRTQQEDSAVYLCASSVGLAGGRLTFSSYEQYFGPGTRLTVT.

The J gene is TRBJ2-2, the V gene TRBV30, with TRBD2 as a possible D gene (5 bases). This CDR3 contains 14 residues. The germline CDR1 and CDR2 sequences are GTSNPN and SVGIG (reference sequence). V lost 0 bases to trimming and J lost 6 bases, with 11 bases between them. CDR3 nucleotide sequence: TGTGCCTGGAGTGTAGGTGGAGGTGCCGGGGAGCTGTTTTTT. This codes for CAWSVGGGAGELFF.

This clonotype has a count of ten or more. CDR3 coding DNA: TGCGCCAGCAGCCAACTAGCGGGAGACACCGGGGAGCTGTTTTTT. As protein: CASSQLAGDTGELFF. V gene TRBV5-1 combines with J gene TRBJ2-2; 11 positions agree with TRBD2. This CDR3 is 15 amino acids long. With 4 bases clipped from V and 3 bases from J, the junction kept 2 bases outside the gene matches. The germline gives CDR1 SGHRS, CDR2 YFSETQ.

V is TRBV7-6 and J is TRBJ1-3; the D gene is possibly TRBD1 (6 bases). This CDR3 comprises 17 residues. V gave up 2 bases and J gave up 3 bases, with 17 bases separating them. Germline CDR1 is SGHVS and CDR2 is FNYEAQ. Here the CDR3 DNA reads TGTGCCAGCAGCTTAAGCTGGTCGGGGGCTGGTGGAAACACCATATATTTT. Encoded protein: CASSLSWSGAGGNTIYF.

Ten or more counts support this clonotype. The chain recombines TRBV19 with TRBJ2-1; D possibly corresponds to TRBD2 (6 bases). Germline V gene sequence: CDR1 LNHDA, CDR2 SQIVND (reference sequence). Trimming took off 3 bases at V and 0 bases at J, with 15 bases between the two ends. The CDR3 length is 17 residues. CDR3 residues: CASSIGSGYSSYNEQFF. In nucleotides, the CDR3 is TGTGCCAGTAGTATCGGTAGCGGCTATAGCTCCTACAATGAGCAGTTCTTC.

CDR3 residues: CATSGLARETQYF. The CDR3 nucleotides read TGTGCCACCAGTGGATTAGCTAGGGAGACCCAGTACTTC. The chain links TRBV24-1 to TRBJ2-5; no clear D. This CDR3 has 13 amino acids. In germline, CDR1 is KGHDR, CDR2 SFDVKD. V shed 5 bases and J shed 5 bases, with 11 bases lying between them.

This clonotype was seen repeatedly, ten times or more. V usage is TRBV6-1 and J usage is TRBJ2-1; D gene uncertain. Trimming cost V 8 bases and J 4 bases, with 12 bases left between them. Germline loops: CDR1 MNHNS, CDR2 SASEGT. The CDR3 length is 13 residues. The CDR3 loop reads CASGRGSYNEQFF. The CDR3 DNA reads TGTGCCAGCGGGCGTGGCAGTTACAATGAGCAGTTCTTC.

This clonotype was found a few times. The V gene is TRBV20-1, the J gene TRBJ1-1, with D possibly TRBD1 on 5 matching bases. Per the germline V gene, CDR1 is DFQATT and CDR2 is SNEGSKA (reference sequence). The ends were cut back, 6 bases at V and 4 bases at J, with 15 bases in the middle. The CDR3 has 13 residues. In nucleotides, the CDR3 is TGCAGTGCACTCCCGGGACGGAGCACTGAAGCTTTCTTT. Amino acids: CSALPGRSTEAFF.

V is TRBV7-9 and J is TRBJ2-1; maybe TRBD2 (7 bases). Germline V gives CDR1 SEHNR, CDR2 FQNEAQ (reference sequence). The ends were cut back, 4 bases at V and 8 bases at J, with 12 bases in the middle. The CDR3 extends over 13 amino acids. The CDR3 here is CASSYTGRDEQFF. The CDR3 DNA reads TGTGCCAGCAGCTACACAGGGAGGGATGAGCAGTTCTTC.

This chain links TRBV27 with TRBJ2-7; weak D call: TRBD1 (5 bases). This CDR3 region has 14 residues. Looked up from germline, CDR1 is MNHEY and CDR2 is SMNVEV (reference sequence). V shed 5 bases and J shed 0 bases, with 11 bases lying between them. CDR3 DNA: TGTGCCAGCAGTCCAATCGACAGCTCCTACGAGCAGTACTTC. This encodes CASSPIDSSYEQYF.

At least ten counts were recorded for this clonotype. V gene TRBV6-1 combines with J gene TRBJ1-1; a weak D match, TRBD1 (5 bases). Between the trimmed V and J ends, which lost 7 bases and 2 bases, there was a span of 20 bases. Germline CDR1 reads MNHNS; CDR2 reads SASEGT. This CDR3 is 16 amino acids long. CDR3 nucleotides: TGTGCCAGCACTTGGGACCCCCATACTTCTAACACTGAAGCTTTCTTT. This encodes CASTWDPHTSNTEAFF.

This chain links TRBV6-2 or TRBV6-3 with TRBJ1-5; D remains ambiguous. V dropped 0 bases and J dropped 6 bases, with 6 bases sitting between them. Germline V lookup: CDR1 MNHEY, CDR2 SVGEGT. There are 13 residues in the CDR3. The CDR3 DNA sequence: TGTGCCAGCAGTTACTCGAGTGTTCAGCCCCAGCATTTT. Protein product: CASSYSSVQPQHF.

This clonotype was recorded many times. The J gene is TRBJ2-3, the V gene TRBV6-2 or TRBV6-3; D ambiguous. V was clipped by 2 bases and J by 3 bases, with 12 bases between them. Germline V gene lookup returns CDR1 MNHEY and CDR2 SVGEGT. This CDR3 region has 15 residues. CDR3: CASSYPWPVTDTQYF. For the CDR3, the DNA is TGTGCCAGCAGTTACCCCTGGCCCGTGACAGATACGCAGTATTTT.

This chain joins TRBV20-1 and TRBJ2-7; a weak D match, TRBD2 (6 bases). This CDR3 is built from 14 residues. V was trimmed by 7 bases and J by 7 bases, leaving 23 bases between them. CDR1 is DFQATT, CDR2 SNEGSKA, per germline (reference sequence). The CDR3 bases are TGCAGTGTCAAAGCAGGACTCGGGAGTTGGGAGCAGTACTTC. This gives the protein CSVKAGLGSWEQYF.

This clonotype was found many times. Here the CDR3 reads CSARGGQGAGETQYF. Written as DNA, the CDR3 is TGCAGTGCTAGAGGGGGACAGGGGGCAGGAGAGACCCAGTACTTC. The chain joins TRBV20-1 to TRBJ2-5, with TRBD1 matching over 12 bases. The CDR3 runs to 15 residues. Per germline, CDR1 DFQATT and CDR2 SNEGSKA (reference sequence). Unmatched junction bases numbered 4, after V lost 1 base and J lost 4 bases.

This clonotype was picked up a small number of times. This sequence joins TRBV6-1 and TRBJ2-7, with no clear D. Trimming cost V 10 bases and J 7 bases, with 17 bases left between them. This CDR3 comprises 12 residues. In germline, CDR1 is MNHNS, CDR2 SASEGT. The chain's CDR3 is CATTPSLGEQYF. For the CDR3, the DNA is TGTGCCACAACCCCATCCTTGGGGGAGCAGTACTTC.

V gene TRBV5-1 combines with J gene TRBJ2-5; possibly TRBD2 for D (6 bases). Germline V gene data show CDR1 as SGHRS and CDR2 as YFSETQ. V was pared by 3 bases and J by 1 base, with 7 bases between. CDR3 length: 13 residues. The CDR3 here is CASSWDFQETQYF. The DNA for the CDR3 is TGCGCCAGCAGCTGGGACTTCCAAGAGACCCAGTACTTC.

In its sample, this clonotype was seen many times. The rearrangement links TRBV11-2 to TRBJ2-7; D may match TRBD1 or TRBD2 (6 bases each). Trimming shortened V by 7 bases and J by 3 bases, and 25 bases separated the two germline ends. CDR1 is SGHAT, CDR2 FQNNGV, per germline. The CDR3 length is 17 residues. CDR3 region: CASIEKGGIPTYYEQYF. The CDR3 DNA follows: TGTGCCAGCATCGAGAAGGGGGGCATACCCACCTACTACGAGCAGTACTTC.